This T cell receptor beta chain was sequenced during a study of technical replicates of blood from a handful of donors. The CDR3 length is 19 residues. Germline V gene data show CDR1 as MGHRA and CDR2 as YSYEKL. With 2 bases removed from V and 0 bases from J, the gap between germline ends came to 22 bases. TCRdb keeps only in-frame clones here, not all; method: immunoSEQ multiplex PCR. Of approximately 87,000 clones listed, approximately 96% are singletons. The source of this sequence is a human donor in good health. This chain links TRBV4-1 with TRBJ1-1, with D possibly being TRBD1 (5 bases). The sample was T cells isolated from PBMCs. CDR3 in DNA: TGCGCCAGCAGCCAACGGATACCGGGACCCAAGCGGGTGAACACTGAAGCTTTCTTT. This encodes CASSQRIPGPKRVNTEAFF.